The 23 T cell receptor beta chains reported below all come from one sample, sequenced in a study of T cell responses to AZD1222 COVID-19 vaccine. Generated by immunoSEQ multiplex PCR, the TCRdb table keeps only in-frame clones and is missing some. The sample includes 85,000 to 130,000 clones, around nine tenths of them seen just once. Material: peripheral blood, obtained 28 days after the second dose of the MenACWY control vaccine. These receptors all come from an adult who received the MenACWY meningococcal vaccine as a control.

This sequence joins TRBV20-1 and TRBJ1-3; D remains unclear. CDR3 size: 13 residues. Trimming took off 3 bases at V and 0 bases at J, with 6 bases between the two ends. Germline V CDR1 and CDR2: DFQATT, SNEGSKA (reference sequence). CDR3 in amino acids: CSASWDSGNTIYF. The CDR3 bases are TGCAGTGCTAGTTGGGACTCTGGAAACACCATATATTTT.

This chain uses TRBV16 with TRBJ1-2, with D hard to call. There are 15 residues in the CDR3. CDR1 KGHSY and CDR2 FQNENV come from the germline V gene. V gave up 3 bases and J gave up 5 bases, with 16 bases separating them. CDR3 DNA sequence: TGTGCCAGCAGCCAGCCGGGAGATCTGGTTTATGGCTACACCTTC. Translating gives CASSQPGDLVYGYTF.

This chain joins TRBV18 and TRBJ2-2; 9 nucleotides line up with TRBD2. Germline V gene lookup returns CDR1 KGHSH and CDR2 LQKENI. With V trimmed by 6 bases and J by 1 base, 6 bases remained unmatched. This CDR3 region has 16 residues. The CDR3 nucleotides read TGTGCCAGCTCTACTAAACTAGCGGGGAACACCGGGGAGCTGTTTTTT. Protein: CASSTKLAGNTGELFF.

The rearrangement links TRBV6-5 to TRBJ1-1, with no clear D. CDR3 length: 12 amino acids. In germline, CDR1 is MNHEY, CDR2 SVGAGI. Deletions cut 0 bases from V and 7 bases from J, with 6 bases between. The CDR3 loop reads CASSYSGNEAFF. For the CDR3, the DNA is TGTGCCAGCAGTTACTCGGGGAATGAAGCTTTCTTT.

Turning to this clone: The junction departs from the called germline gene at one end, perhaps through a read error. The genes are TRBV30 and TRBJ1-5, with D perhaps matching TRBD1 (6 bases). Looked up from germline, CDR1 is GTSNPN and CDR2 is SVGIG (reference sequence). The CDR3 contains 12 residues. CDR3: CAWSVRPGHAQF. CDR3 in DNA: TGTGCCTGGAGTGTTCGCCCGGGACACGCTCAATTT. Combining the CDR3 with reference TRBV30 and TRBJ1-5 gives the whole variable domain SQTIHQWPATLVQPVGSPLSLECTVEGTSNPNLYWYRQAAGRGLQLLFYSVGIGQISSEVPQNLSASRPQDRQFILSSKKLLLSDSGFYLCAWSVRPGHAQFGDGTRLSIL.

This clone was observed a single time. The chain joins TRBV28 to TRBJ2-4; TRBD1 matches at 9 bases. The CDR3 sequence is 14 residues long. Germline trimming cut 6 bases from V and 4 bases from J; bases unmatched to any gene: 4. Germline values: CDR1 MDHEN, CDR2 SYDVKM. The CDR3 DNA reads TGTGCCAGCAGCGGACAGGGGACAAAAAACATTCAGTACTTC. Residues: CASSGQGTKNIQYF. The full variable domain, its missing parts supplied by reference TRBV28 and TRBJ2-4, is DVKVTQSSRYLVKRTGEKVFLECVQDMDHENMFWYRQDPGLGLRLIYFSYDVKMKEKGDIPEGYSVSREKKERFSLILESASTNQTSMYLCASSGQGTKNIQYFGAGTRLSVL.

This clone was detected only a few times. V gene TRBV27 combines with J gene TRBJ2-1; D is ambiguous. The germline V gene encodes CDR1 MNHEY and CDR2 SMNVEV (reference sequence). The CDR3 spans 15 residues. V lost 5 bases and J 0 bases, leaving 11 bases between the germline ends. CDR3 DNA: TGTGCCAGCAGTAAGACTCGTCTCTCCTACAATGAGCAGTTCTTC. Amino acids: CASSKTRLSYNEQFF.

V is TRBV6-5 and J is TRBJ1-2; the match to TRBD1 covers 8 bases. This CDR3 comprises 14 residues. The V gene's germline CDR1 is MNHEY and CDR2 SVGAGI. Germline trimming cut 6 bases from V and 4 bases from J; bases unmatched to any gene: 7. CDR3: CASSLDRVPYGYTF. For the CDR3, the DNA is TGTGCCAGCAGCCTGGACAGGGTCCCCTATGGCTACACCTTC.

The CDR3 nucleotides are TGCAGTGTGGGGCAGCCCCAGCATTTT. Translating gives CSVGQPQHF. The J gene is TRBJ1-5, the V gene TRBV20-1, with no clear D. Germline V CDR1 and CDR2: DFQATT, SNEGSKA (reference sequence). Trimming took off 7 bases at V and 7 bases at J, with 5 bases between the two ends. The CDR3 consists of 9 residues.

The CDR3 coding sequence is TGTGCCCAACGGGGATCGAACACCGGGGAGCTGTTTTTT. This gives the protein CAQRGSNTGELFF. The chain recombines TRBV6-5 with TRBJ2-2; possible D gene TRBD2, 5 bases. Germline V gives CDR1 MNHEY, CDR2 SVGAGI. With 11 bases removed from V and 0 bases from J, the gap between germline ends came to 10 bases. The length of the CDR3 is 13 residues.

V is TRBV18 and J is TRBJ1-2, with 8 bases lining up with TRBD1. In germline, CDR1 is KGHSH, CDR2 LQKENI. Trimming at V came to 3 bases and at J to 8 bases, leaving 11 bases not matched to a gene. The CDR3 runs to 15 residues. The CDR3 sequence: CASSPSTPGGGGYTF. CDR3 coding DNA: TGTGCCAGCTCACCCTCAACCCCAGGGGGCGGAGGCTACACCTTC.

The gene calls are TRBV25-1 and TRBJ2-7, with D possibly being TRBD1 or TRBD2 (6 bases each). Trimming left V 6 bases short and J 7 bases short, with 10 bases between. This CDR3 has 11 amino acids. Germline V lookup: CDR1 MGHDK, CDR2 SYGVNS. The CDR3 here is CASRDSGEQYF. In nucleotides, the CDR3 is TGTGCCAGCAGGGACAGCGGGGAGCAGTACTTC.

The rearrangement links TRBV3-1 (or the pseudogene TRBV3-2) to TRBJ1-5, with 8 bases that match TRBD1. Germline CDR1 and CDR2: LGHDT and YNNKEL (reference sequence). CDR3 length equals 14 residues. V was pared by 6 bases and J by 6 bases, with 7 bases of the junction left unmatched. The CDR3 spells CASRPGQGVQPQHF. In DNA form, the CDR3 reads TGTGCCAGCAGACCCGGACAGGGAGTTCAGCCCCAGCATTTT.

The V and J genes are TRBV27 and TRBJ2-7; 10 nucleotides match TRBD1. The CDR3 runs 16 residues. Germline values: CDR1 MNHEY, CDR2 SMNVEV (reference sequence). V was pared by 6 bases and J by 4 bases, with 12 bases of the junction left unmatched. The CDR3: CASRAPRQGAQYEQYF. Here the CDR3 DNA reads TGTGCCAGCAGAGCTCCCCGACAGGGGGCTCAGTACGAGCAGTACTTC.

The chain joins TRBV5-1 to TRBJ1-6, with TRBD1 identical over 7 bases. CDR3 size: 14 residues. The V gene end was trimmed by 0 bases and the J gene end by 9 bases; junction bases not matched to a gene: 3. Germline V gene data show CDR1 as SGHRS and CDR2 as YFSETQ. CDR3 coding DNA: TGCGCCAGCAGCTTGGGGAACAGGGGTTCACCCCTCCACTTT. Amino acids: CASSLGNRGSPLHF.

The chain employs TRBV7-3 and TRBJ2-5, with 8 bases that match TRBD1. V was clipped by 5 bases and J by 2 bases; unmatched bases: 7. The CDR3 length is 15 residues. Germline CDR1 reads SGHTA; CDR2 reads FQGTGA. CDR3 sequence reads: CASSQTGVRQETQYF. For the CDR3, the DNA is TGTGCCAGCAGCCAGACAGGGGTTAGGCAAGAGACCCAGTACTTC.

The chain combines TRBV5-4 with TRBJ2-1, with 9 bases aligning to TRBD1. There are 15 residues in the CDR3. Trimming cost V 4 bases and J 5 bases; bases outside gene matches: 7. The germline V gene encodes CDR1 SGHNT and CDR2 YYREEE (reference sequence). The CDR3 DNA sequence: TGTGCCAGCAGCGGAACAGGGGGCCGGGACAATGAGCAGTTCTTC. Its protein is CASSGTGGRDNEQFF.

The V and J genes are TRBV28 and TRBJ2-2, with D maybe TRBD2 (5 bases). The V gene's germline CDR1 is MDHEN and CDR2 SYDVKM. V was shortened by 2 bases and J by 3 bases, with 7 bases between the two germline ends. CDR3 length: 14 amino acids. The CDR3 loop is CASSLMDYTGELFF. DNA of the CDR3: TGTGCCAGCAGTTTAATGGACTACACCGGGGAGCTGTTTTTT.

This chain uses TRBV28 with TRBJ1-1, with TRBD1 identical over 8 bases. The ends lost 6 bases at V and 5 bases at J; junction bases unmatched: 11. This CDR3 has 15 amino acids. Germline CDR1 MDHEN, CDR2 SYDVKM. The CDR3 coding sequence is TGTGCCAGCAGCCGCCCCCCCAGGGGGCGAACTGAAGCTTTCTTT. Protein sequence: CASSRPPRGRTEAFF. The variable domain in full, completed from reference TRBV28 and TRBJ1-1, reads DVKVTQSSRYLVKRTGEKVFLECVQDMDHENMFWYRQDPGLGLRLIYFSYDVKMKEKGDIPEGYSVSREKKERFSLILESASTNQTSMYLCASSRPPRGRTEAFFGQGTRLTVV.

The chain recombines TRBV5-1 with TRBJ2-5; 11 bases map to TRBD1. The CDR3 spans 15 residues. CDR1 is SGHRS, CDR2 YFSETQ, per germline. V lost 0 bases, J lost 4 bases, and 2 bases stayed unmatched. The CDR3, as DNA: TGCGCCAGCAGCTTGGGTGGGACAGGGGGAGAGACCCAGTACTTC. It encodes CASSLGGTGGETQYF.

The chain uses TRBV9 and TRBJ1-3; D call uncertain. Deletions cut 0 bases from V and 0 bases from J, with 7 bases between. CDR1 is SGDLS, CDR2 YYNGEE, per germline. This CDR3 spans 15 amino acids. The CDR3 DNA is TGTGCCAGCAGCGTAGAACCGAGCTCTGGAAACACCATATATTTT. It yields the protein CASSVEPSSGNTIYF.

V usage is TRBV28 and J usage is TRBJ1-2; D is uncertain. The CDR3 consists of 12 residues. V gave up 6 bases and J gave up 5 bases, with 10 bases separating them. From germline, CDR1 is MDHEN and CDR2 SYDVKM. The CDR3 sequence: CASRRDTYGYTF. The CDR3 nucleotides read TGTGCCAGCAGAAGAGACACATATGGCTACACCTTC.

The rearrangement uses TRBV24-1 and TRBJ2-1; 9 positions agree with TRBD2. The CDR3 is 19 amino acids. The V segment lost 1 base and the J segment 0 bases; nucleotides outside the gene matches: 9. CDR1 is KGHDR, CDR2 SFDVKD, per germline. CDR3 amino acids: CATSDLSSGGTSSYNEQFF. CDR3 in DNA: TGTGCCACCAGTGATTTATCCAGCGGGGGGACCAGCTCCTACAATGAGCAGTTCTTC.